This T cell receptor (beta chain) was captured in a study of blood T cell repertoires in COVID-19. Under the authors' procedure: Using reference gene primer amplification, nucleated cell counts were estimated. Assay: immunoSEQ multiplex PCR; the TCRdb copy retains only in-frame clones and omits some. Clone size and V and J calls were adopted from that table, with D and trimming inferred from the DNA. The table shows about 270,000 clones, with 91% occurring only once. Enrollees, roughly 18 to 90 years old, lived in some 24 US areas. Contact with a PCR-confirmed or clinician-diagnosed COVID-19 case occurred within 2 weeks of entry. V lost 5 bases to trimming and J lost 0 bases, with 13 bases between them. Per the germline V gene, CDR1 is KGHDR and CDR2 is SFDVKD. The CDR3 totals 15 residues.

The chain employs TRBV24-1 and TRBJ2-7; the D gene is possibly TRBD1 (6 bases). Sequenced material: PBMCs or T cells enriched from blood (not recorded which). The clonotype originates from a man between 40 and 49 years old who had been exposed to COVID-19. The chain's CDR3 is CATSGRDTPSYEQYF. CDR3 sequence (DNA): TGTGCCACCAGTGGACGGGACACCCCCTCCTACGAGCAGTACTTC.